This T cell receptor (beta chain) originates from a study of TIL therapy for anti-PD-1-resistant metastatic lung cancer. Study-level background: Most patients had lung adenocarcinoma; a few tumors were EGFR-mutant, two ALK-rearranged; half smoked currently or formerly.

Germline lookup yields CDR1 LGHDT and CDR2 YNNKEL (reference sequence). This CDR3 comprises 12 residues. V lost 4 bases and J lost 4, with 7 bases in between. The immunoSEQ assay was v3. Survey-level samples got 2 million or so read pairs; deep-level samples got roughly 5-6 million. Assay used: immunoSEQ multiplex PCR; TCRdb lists only in-frame clones, some missing. The table records more than 20,000 clones, just over 70% of them present only once. Study observations and caveats: Infused TIL clonotypes partially replaced the baseline blood repertoire, then decayed over months.

Described time point: pre-treatment sample, taken before nivolumab and TIL therapy. Regarding this clone: Antigen: not known.

Here the sequenced sample was blood, taken at baseline. The V and J genes are TRBV3-1 (or the pseudogene TRBV3-2) and TRBJ2-5; D gene uncertain. This receptor was obtained from a person between 25 and 80 years old with non-small cell lung cancer. CDR3 coding DNA: TGTGCCAGCAGCCTCACCCCAGAGACCCAGTACTTC. It codes for CASSLTPETQYF.